This T cell receptor beta chain was identified in a study of cytomegalovirus exposure and HLA in healthy donors. The germline V gene has CDR1 ENHRY and CDR2 SYGVKD. The V and J ends lost 3 bases and 5 bases respectively, with 11 bases between them. The CDR3 consists of 13 residues. The PCR employed 60 Vbeta primers together with 13 Jbeta primers. The data were produced by immunoSEQ multiplex PCR, yet TCRdb's version contains in-frame clones alone and is incomplete. This table has 130,000 or so clones, approximately 88% appearing once. The sequenced material came from PBMCs. This clonotype was obtained from a woman in her 40s in good health and CMV-seronegative. J is TRBJ2-7 and V is TRBV10-3; no firm D call. CDR3 in amino acids: CAISDPPRDEQYF. Written as DNA, the CDR3 is TGTGCCATCAGTGACCCCCCCCGTGACGAGCAGTACTTC.